The T cell receptor (beta chain) described here comes from a study of blood T cells in healthy people across ages. A sample-barcoded 5' primer and a J-beta primer mix were used in a second PCR of roughly 7 to 12 cycles. TCRdb ran MiXCR on the 5' RACE reads and lists one entry per CDR3 protein. The sample comprises roughly 2 million distinct CDR3 sequences, approximately 50% of which are singletons, and less than 2.5% rests with the top ten. Per-sample yields of isolated PBMCs were at least 6.5 million. Total RNA amounts of at least 5.5 micrograms were extracted per sample. This clonotype came up many times. The antigen remains unidentified. The germline V gene has CDR1 MNHEY and CDR2 SVGEGT. This CDR3 is built from 14 residues. The V and J ends lost 0 bases and 0 bases respectively, with 6 bases between them. Study-wide results and limits: Greater diversity and more naive CD4+ cells were seen in long-lived donors than in aged donors. Leaving the PBMCs unsorted stopped any conclusive comparison of naive versus antigen-experienced cells.

The chain employs TRBV6-2 or TRBV6-3 and TRBJ2-7; tentative D call: TRBD1 (6 bases). Sequenced input: blood. This clonotype was sampled from a woman aged 40 to 50 in good health. CDR3 in amino acids: CASSYSDSSYEQYF. The CDR3 region has the DNA TGTGCCAGCAGTTACTCGGACAGCTCCTACGAGCAGTACTTC.